Below, 17 T cell receptor beta chains from the same sample are listed, as sequenced in a study of cytomegalovirus exposure and HLA in healthy donors. PCR amplification relied on 60 Vbeta primers (plus 13 Jbeta primers). Sequencing was performed with immunoSEQ multiplex PCR; in TCRdb, only in-frame clones are kept and a portion is missing. The data show 90,000 to 150,000 clones, with approximately 81% seen just once and around 2.3% held by the top ten. The sample was PBMCs. Source of these receptors: a middle-aged woman in good health and CMV-seronegative.

This clone has only one observation. The V call is TRBV19, the J call TRBJ1-5; D unclear. Germline V gene data show CDR1 as LNHDA and CDR2 as SQIVND (reference sequence). Trimming left V 3 bases short and J 0 bases short, with 9 bases between. The CDR3 length is 15 residues. CDR3 loop: CASSMRRGSNQPQHF. Here the CDR3 DNA reads TGTGCCAGTAGTATGAGGCGGGGTAGCAATCAGCCCCAGCATTTT.

The chain carries TRBV5-6 and TRBJ1-2; D unclear. The V gene lost 4 bases and the J gene lost 7 bases, with 14 bases spanning the gap. The CDR3 covers 13 residues. Germline assignment: CDR1 SGHDT and CDR2 YYEEEE. The CDR3 bases are TGTGCCAGCAGCGTCCCTACGGTCGGTGGCTACACCTTC. Its protein is CASSVPTVGGYTF.

This chain connects TRBV27 to TRBJ2-1, with TRBD2 as a possible D gene (6 bases). The CDR3 sequence is 15 residues long. The V gene lost 3 bases and the J gene lost 0 bases, with 9 bases spanning the gap. The germline CDR1 and CDR2 sequences are MNHEY and SMNVEV (reference sequence). CDR3 nucleotides: TGTGCCAGCAGTTTGACGACTAGCTCCTACAATGAGCAGTTCTTC. It yields the protein CASSLTTSSYNEQFF.

This chain joins TRBV7-2 and TRBJ1-1; no clear D gene. Germline CDR1 and CDR2: SGHTA and FQGNSA. CDR3 size: 16 residues. The V gene lost 5 bases and the J gene lost 7 bases, with 23 bases spanning the gap. Written as DNA, the CDR3 is TGTGCCAGCAGCCTCGCAGACGGCCTCCTCGCAGGTGAAGCTTTCTTT. This gives the protein CASSLADGLLAGEAFF.

This rearrangement joins TRBV11-2 to TRBJ2-1; possible D gene TRBD1, 5 bases. Germline CDR1 is SGHAT and CDR2 is FQNNGV. The V gene lost 5 bases and the J gene lost 5 bases, with 10 bases spanning the gap. The CDR3 is 13 amino acids. CDR3 bases: TGTGCCAGCAGCCGCGACAGACACAATGAGCAGTTCTTC. This encodes CASSRDRHNEQFF.

In its sample, this clone was seen a few times. The chain carries TRBV4-1 and TRBJ1-5; D is perhaps TRBD1 (5 bases). The germline V gene encodes CDR1 MGHRA and CDR2 YSYEKL. The CDR3 extends over 14 amino acids. The germline V and J ends were trimmed by 2 bases and 2 bases, with 7 bases remaining between them. The CDR3 loop reads CASSQTQGNQPQHF. CDR3 in DNA: TGCGCCAGCAGCCAAACACAGGGCAATCAGCCCCAGCATTTT.

The chain joins TRBV27 to TRBJ1-1; a weak D match, TRBD1 (5 bases). Germline V gene sequence: CDR1 MNHEY, CDR2 SMNVEV (reference sequence). Trimming stripped 5 bases from V and 1 base from J, with 8 bases between. CDR3 size: 13 residues. The chain's CDR3 is CASSLGGNTEAFF. In DNA form, the CDR3 reads TGTGCCAGCAGTCTGGGGGGGAACACTGAAGCTTTCTTT.

This clone has a handful of counts. V usage is TRBV10-2 and J usage is TRBJ1-5; the D gene is possibly TRBD1 (6 bases). Germline CDR1 is WSHSY and CDR2 is SAAADI. The V gene lost 0 bases and the J gene lost 7 bases, with 10 bases spanning the gap. This CDR3 comprises 14 residues. The CDR3 sequence is CASSESGGGQPQHF. Here the CDR3 DNA reads TGCGCCAGCAGTGAGTCGGGAGGGGGACAGCCCCAGCATTTT.

This chain connects TRBV5-4 to TRBJ2-6; possibly TRBD1 for D (6 bases). The V end lost 1 base, the J end lost 0 bases, and 14 bases lay between the germline ends. Germline values: CDR1 SGHNT, CDR2 YYREEE (reference sequence). There are 18 residues in the CDR3. In DNA form, the CDR3 reads TGTGCCAGCAGCTTGCCGGCCAGGGGCAACTCTGGGGCCAACGTCCTGACTTTC. Its protein is CASSLPARGNSGANVLTF.

This chain uses TRBV5-4 with TRBJ2-3; no reliable D call. Trimming took off 0 bases at V and 0 bases at J, with 8 bases between the two ends. Germline V CDR1 and CDR2: SGHNT, YYREEE (reference sequence). This CDR3 comprises 15 residues. The DNA for the CDR3 is TGTGCCAGCAGCTTGGGAGTATCTAGCACAGATACGCAGTATTTT. It codes for CASSLGVSSTDTQYF.

This sequence joins TRBV2 and TRBJ2-3; TRBD2 matches 8 bases. CDR1 SNHLY and CDR2 FYNNEI come from the germline V gene. V shed 6 bases and J 0 bases; nucleotides not matched to a gene: 5. CDR3 length: 15 amino acids. The CDR3 sequence: CASRAASGSTDTQYF. CDR3 DNA sequence: TGTGCCAGCAGGGCGGCTAGCGGGAGCACAGATACGCAGTATTTT.

The chain has TRBV11-3 and TRBJ2-3; the match to TRBD2 covers 10 bases. V shed 5 bases and J 10 bases; nucleotides not matched to a gene: 12. CDR3 size: 15 residues. Germline values: CDR1 SGHNT, CDR2 YENEEA. The CDR3 here is CASSPASGSSPPQYF. In DNA, the CDR3 is TGTGCCAGCAGCCCAGCTAGCGGGAGCTCCCCCCCGCAGTATTTT.

The CDR3 spells CASSVGGMTEAFF. In nucleotides, the CDR3 is TGTGCCAGCAGTGTGGGGGGTATGACTGAAGCTTTCTTT. The chain links TRBV6-1 to TRBJ1-1; D is possibly TRBD1 (5 bases). The CDR3 runs to 13 residues. The germline V gene has CDR1 MNHNS and CDR2 SASEGT. Trimming shortened V by 4 bases and J by 5 bases, and 11 bases separated the two germline ends.

The chain uses TRBV5-5 and TRBJ2-2; D is undetermined. The CDR3 length is 16 residues. The germline V gene encodes CDR1 SGHKS and CDR2 YYEKEE (reference sequence). Trimming cost V 1 base and J 0 bases, with 10 bases left between them. CDR3 in DNA: TGTGCCAGCAGCTTGTTCGGCGGAGCGAACACCGGGGAGCTGTTTTTT. Amino acid sequence: CASSLFGGANTGELFF. The whole variable domain, remainder taken from reference TRBV5-5 and TRBJ2-2, is DAGVTQSPTHLIKTRGQQVTLRCSPISGHKSVSWYQQVLGQGPQFIFQYYEKEERGRGNFPDRFSARQFPNYSSELNVNALLLGDSALYLCASSLFGGANTGELFFGEGSRLTVL.

This chain links TRBV4-1 with TRBJ1-1, with 8 bases fitting TRBD1. Trimming cost V 6 bases and J 4 bases; bases outside gene matches: 16. The germline gives CDR1 MGHRA, CDR2 YSYEKL. The CDR3 consists of 17 residues. CDR3 sequence (DNA): TGCGCCAGCAGTCAACACTTAATCCCGGACAGGGCCACTGAAGCTTTCTTT. Translating it yields CASSQHLIPDRATEAFF.

This clone is a singleton in its sample. The chain has TRBV5-1 and TRBJ2-2, with a tentative D call TRBD2 (5 bases). The length of the CDR3 is 14 residues. Between the trimmed V and J ends, which lost 7 bases and 2 bases, there was a span of 12 bases. Germline CDR1 is SGHRS and CDR2 is YFSETQ. The CDR3 DNA follows: TGCGCCAGCTCCCCGGGAACTAACACCGGGGAGCTGTTTTTT. Amino acids: CASSPGTNTGELFF.

The rearrangement uses TRBV7-9 and TRBJ2-2; 7 bases align to TRBD1. The J segment lost 7 bases and the V segment lost 5 bases, leaving 7 bases of the junction unmatched. Germline V gene sequence: CDR1 SEHNR, CDR2 FQNEAQ (reference sequence). This CDR3 contains 14 residues. This chain's CDR3 is CASSEQGISGELFF. As DNA, the CDR3 is TGTGCCAGCAGCGAACAGGGGATCAGCGGGGAGCTGTTTTTT.